This TCR beta chain comes out of a study of vaccination and CD4 T cells after COVID-19. Study as a whole: Vaccinees got either two BNT162b2 doses or two mRNA-1273 doses. The stimulus for the cells was overlapping spike peptides derived from SARS-CoV-2, HCoV-NL63, HCoV-OC43 and HCoV-229E. Whole-study findings and limits: From a median of about 20 to 38, SARS-CoV-2-reactive clonotypes increased, though not significantly.

V dropped 4 bases and J dropped 10 bases, with 25 bases sitting between them. Germline V gives CDR1 SGHRS, CDR2 YFSETQ. The CDR3 has 16 amino acids. Cultured CD4+ T cell DNA underwent sequencing with the Oncomine TCR Beta short-read assay. TCRdb re-called the PCR reads with MiXCR, one entry per CDR3 protein. Among under 15,000 distinct CDR3 sequences listed, 60% were seen once. Treatment given: roughly 11-day PBMC culture with coronavirus spike peptide pools or control peptides (ViraFEST assay). To note about this clonotype: What it recognizes is unknown.

The receptor's source is a human donor who had recovered from COVID-19. The chain uses TRBV5-1 and TRBJ2-3; tentatively, D is TRBD1 or TRBD2 (7 bases each). Sequenced: CD4+ T cells from blood, cultured in vitro. DNA for the CDR3: TGCGCCAGCAGCCCGGGACAGCCCCGGACTAGAGTGCCGCAGTATTTT. It codes for CASSPGQPRTRVPQYF.